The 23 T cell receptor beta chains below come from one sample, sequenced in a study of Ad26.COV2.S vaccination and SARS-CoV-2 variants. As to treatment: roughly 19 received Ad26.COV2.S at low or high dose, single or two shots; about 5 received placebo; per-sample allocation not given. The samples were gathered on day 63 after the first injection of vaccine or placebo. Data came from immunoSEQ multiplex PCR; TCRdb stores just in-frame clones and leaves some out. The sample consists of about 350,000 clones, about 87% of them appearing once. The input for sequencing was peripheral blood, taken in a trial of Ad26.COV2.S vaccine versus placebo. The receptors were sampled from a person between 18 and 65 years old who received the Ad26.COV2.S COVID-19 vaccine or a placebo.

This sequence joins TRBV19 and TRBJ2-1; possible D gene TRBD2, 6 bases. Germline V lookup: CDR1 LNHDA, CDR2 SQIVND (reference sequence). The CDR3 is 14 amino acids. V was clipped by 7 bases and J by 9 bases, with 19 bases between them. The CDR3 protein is CASTGAGQASEQFF. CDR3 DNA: TGTGCCAGTACTGGAGCGGGTCAGGCTAGTGAGCAGTTCTTC.

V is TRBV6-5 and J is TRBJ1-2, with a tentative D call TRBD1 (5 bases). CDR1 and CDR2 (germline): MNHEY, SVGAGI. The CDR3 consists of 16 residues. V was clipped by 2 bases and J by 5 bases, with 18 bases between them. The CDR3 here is CASSYTRDGGGYGYTF. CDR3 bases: TGTGCCAGCAGTTACACCCGGGACGGGGGGGGTTATGGCTACACCTTC.

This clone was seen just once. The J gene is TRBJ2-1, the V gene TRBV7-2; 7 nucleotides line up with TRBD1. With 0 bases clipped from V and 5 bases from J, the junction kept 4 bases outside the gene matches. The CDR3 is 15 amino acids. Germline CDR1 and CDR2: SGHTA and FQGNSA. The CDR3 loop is CASSLAGTADNEQFF. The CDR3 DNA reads TGTGCCAGCAGCTTAGCTGGGACAGCCGACAATGAGCAGTTCTTC.

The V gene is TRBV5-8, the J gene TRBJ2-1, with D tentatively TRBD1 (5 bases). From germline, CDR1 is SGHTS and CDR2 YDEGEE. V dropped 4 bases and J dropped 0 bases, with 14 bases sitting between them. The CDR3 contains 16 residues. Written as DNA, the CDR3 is TGTGCCAGCAGCCCACAGGACGGCGCCTCCTACAATGAGCAGTTCTTC. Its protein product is CASSPQDGASYNEQFF.

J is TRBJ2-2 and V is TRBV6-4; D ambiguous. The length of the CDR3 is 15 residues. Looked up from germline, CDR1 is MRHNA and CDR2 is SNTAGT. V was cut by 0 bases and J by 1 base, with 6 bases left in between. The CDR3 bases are TGTGCCAGCAGTGACTCAGCCGGGAACACCGGGGAGCTGTTTTTT. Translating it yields CASSDSAGNTGELFF.

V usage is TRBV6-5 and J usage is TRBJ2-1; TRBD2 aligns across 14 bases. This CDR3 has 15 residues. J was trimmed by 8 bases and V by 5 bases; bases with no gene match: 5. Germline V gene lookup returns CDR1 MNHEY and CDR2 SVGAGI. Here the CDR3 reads CASSTGLAGGHEQFF. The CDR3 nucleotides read TGTGCCAGCAGTACCGGACTAGCGGGAGGCCATGAGCAGTTCTTC.

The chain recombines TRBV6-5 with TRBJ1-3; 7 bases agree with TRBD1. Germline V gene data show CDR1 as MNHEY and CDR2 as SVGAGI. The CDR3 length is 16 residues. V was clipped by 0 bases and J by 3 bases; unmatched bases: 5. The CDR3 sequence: CASSYSSQGGGNTIYF. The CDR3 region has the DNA TGTGCCAGCAGTTACTCGAGCCAGGGGGGTGGAAACACCATATATTTT.

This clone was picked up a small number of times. CDR3 sequence: CASSILRTVSGANVLTF. CDR3 nucleotide sequence: TGTGCCAGTAGTATACTCCGGACTGTTTCTGGGGCCAACGTCCTGACTTTC. This chain links TRBV19 with TRBJ2-6; TRBD2 might be the D (5 bases). V was shortened by 2 bases and J by 1 base, with 12 bases between the two germline ends. CDR1 is LNHDA, CDR2 SQIVND, per germline (reference sequence). This CDR3 contains 17 residues.

CDR3 protein: CASSESGGTGYYGYTF. The CDR3 DNA sequence: TGTGCCAGCAGTGAATCCGGCGGGACAGGGTACTATGGCTACACCTTC. J is TRBJ1-2 and V is TRBV25-1; TRBD1 matches 9 bases. Germline loops: CDR1 MGHDK, CDR2 SYGVNS. The CDR3 extends over 16 amino acids. The V gene end was trimmed by 1 base and the J gene end by 3 bases; junction bases not matched to a gene: 6.

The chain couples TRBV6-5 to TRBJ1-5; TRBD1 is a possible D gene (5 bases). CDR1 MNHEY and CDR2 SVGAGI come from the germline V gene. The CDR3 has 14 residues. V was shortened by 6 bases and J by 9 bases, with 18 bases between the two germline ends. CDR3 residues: CASSLQASGGPQHF. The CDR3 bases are TGTGCCAGCAGCCTACAAGCTTCTGGGGGGCCCCAGCATTTT.

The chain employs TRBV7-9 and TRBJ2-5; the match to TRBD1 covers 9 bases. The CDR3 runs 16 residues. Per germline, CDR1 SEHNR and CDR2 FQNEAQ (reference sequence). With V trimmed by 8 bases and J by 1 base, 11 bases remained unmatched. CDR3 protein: CASVSRGQGPQETQYF. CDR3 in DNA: TGTGCCAGCGTCTCCCGAGGACAGGGGCCCCAAGAGACCCAGTACTTC.

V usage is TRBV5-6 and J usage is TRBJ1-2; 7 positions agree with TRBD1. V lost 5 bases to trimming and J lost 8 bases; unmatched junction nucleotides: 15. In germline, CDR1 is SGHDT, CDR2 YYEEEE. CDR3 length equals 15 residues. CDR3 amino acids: CASSRVGDRAHGYTF. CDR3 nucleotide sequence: TGTGCCAGCAGTCGTGTGGGAGACAGGGCGCACGGCTACACCTTC.

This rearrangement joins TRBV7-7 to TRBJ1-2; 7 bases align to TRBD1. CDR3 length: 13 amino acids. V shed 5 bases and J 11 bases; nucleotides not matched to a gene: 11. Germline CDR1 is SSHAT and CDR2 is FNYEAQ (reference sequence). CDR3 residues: CASSPLPGQKYTF. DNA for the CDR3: TGTGCCAGCAGCCCCTTACCGGGACAGAAATACACCTTC.

CDR3 sequence reads: CASSLLGRELFF. The DNA of the CDR3 is TGTGCCAGCAGCTTATTGGGTAGGGAGCTGTTTTTT. V and J are TRBV7-3 and TRBJ2-2; D unclear. The CDR3 is 12 residues long. V gave up 2 bases and J gave up 9 bases, with 7 bases separating them. Germline lookup yields CDR1 SGHTA and CDR2 FQGTGA.

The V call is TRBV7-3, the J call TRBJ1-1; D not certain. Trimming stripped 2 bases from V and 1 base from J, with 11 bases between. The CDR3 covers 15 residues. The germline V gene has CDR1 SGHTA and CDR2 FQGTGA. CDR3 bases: TGTGCCAGCAGCTTAGATCCAGGAGGGAACACTGAAGCTTTCTTT. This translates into CASSLDPGGNTEAFF.

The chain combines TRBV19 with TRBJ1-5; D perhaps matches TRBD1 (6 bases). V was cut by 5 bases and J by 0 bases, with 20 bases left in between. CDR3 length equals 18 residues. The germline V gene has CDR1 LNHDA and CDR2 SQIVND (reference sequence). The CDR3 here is CASSSLGPGTPSNQPQHF. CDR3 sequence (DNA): TGTGCCAGTAGTTCCCTAGGGCCCGGGACACCTAGCAATCAGCCCCAGCATTTT.

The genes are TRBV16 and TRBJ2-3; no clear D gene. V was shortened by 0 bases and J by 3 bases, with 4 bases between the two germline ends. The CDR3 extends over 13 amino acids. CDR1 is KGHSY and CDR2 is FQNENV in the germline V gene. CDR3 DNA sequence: TGTGCCAGCAGCCAATCGGTAACAGATACGCAGTATTTT. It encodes CASSQSVTDTQYF. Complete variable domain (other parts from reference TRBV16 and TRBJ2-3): GEEVAQTPKHLVRGEGQKAKLYCAPIKGHSYVFWYQQVLKNEFKFLISFQNENVFDETGMPKERFSAKCLPNSPCSLEIQATKLEDSAVYFCASSQSVTDTQYFGPGTRLTVL.

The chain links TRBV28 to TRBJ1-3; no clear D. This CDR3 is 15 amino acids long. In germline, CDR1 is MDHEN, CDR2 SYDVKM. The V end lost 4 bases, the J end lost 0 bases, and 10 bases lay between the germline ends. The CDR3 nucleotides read TGTGCCAGCAGTTCTTTATCTATCTCTGGAAACACCATATATTTT. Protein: CASSSLSISGNTIYF.

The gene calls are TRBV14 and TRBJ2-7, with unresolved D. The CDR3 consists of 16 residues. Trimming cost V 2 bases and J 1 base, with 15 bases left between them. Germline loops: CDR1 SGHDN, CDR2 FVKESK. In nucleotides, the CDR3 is TGTGCCAGCAGCCAATCCCTCTCATCTGGATCCTACGAGCAGTACTTC. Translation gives CASSQSLSSGSYEQYF.

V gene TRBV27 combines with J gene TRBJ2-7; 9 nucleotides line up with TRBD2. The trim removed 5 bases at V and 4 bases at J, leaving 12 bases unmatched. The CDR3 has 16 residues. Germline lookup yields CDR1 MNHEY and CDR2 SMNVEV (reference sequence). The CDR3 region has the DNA TGTGCCAGCAGTCGAACGACCGGGACTAGCCTGTACGAGCAGTACTTC. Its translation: CASSRTTGTSLYEQYF.

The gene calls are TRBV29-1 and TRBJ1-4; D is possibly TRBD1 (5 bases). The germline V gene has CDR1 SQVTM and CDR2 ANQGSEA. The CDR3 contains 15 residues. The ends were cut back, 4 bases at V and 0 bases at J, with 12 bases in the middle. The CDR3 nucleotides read TGCAGCGTTGGACGGGCGGGGGCAACTAATGAAAAACTGTTTTTT. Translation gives CSVGRAGATNEKLFF.

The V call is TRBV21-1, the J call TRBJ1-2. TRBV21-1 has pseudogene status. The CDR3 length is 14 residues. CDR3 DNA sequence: TGTGCCAGCACTCCACTACAGAATTCCTATGGCTACACCTTC. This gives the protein CASTPLQNSYGYTF.

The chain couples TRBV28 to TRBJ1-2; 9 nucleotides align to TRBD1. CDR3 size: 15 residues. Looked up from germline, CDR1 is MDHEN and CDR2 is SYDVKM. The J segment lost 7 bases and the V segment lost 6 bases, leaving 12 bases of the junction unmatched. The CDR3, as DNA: TGTGCCAGCAGATCACCGGGACAGGGAGGTTTTGGCTACACCTTC. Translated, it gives CASRSPGQGGFGYTF.